The 21 T cell receptor beta chains below all came from one sample that was sequenced in a study of human T cells and chemical hapten exposure. TCRdb reprocessed the RACE reads via MiXCR and lists one record per CDR3 protein. The table lists 180,000 or so distinct CDR3 sequences, around 15% of them singletons. Time point described: patch test 1, 2 weeks after DPC sensitization. Treatment meaning: therapeutic diphenylcyclopropenone sensitization with weekly scalp DPC. Sequenced here: whole blood, sampled in connection with sensitization to the hapten diphenylcyclopropenone (DPC). These receptors originate from a young woman with alopecia areata. Some clones in this sample may be carry-over from other donors' samples.

This clonotype has just a few counts. This chain connects TRBV20-1 to TRBJ2-3; D may be TRBD2 (6 bases). Germline V gene sequence: CDR1 DFQATT, CDR2 SNEGSKA (reference sequence). The ends were cut back, 3 bases at V and 5 bases at J, with 18 bases in the middle. This CDR3 is 15 amino acids long. CDR3 DNA: TGCAGTGCTAGCGCCGGTGGGACTGCTCAAGATACGCAGTATTTT. It is translated as CSASAGGTAQDTQYF.

This clonotype came up a few times. The V call is TRBV4-2, the J call TRBJ2-2; 10 positions match TRBD2. The CDR3 has 19 residues. Germline CDR1 reads LGHNA; CDR2 reads YNFKEQ. The junction had 10 bases not matched to a gene; V was cut back by 0 bases and J by 3 bases. CDR3 sequence reads: CASSQDSGPSGRDTGELFF. The CDR3 DNA is TGTGCCAGCAGCCAAGATTCCGGCCCTAGCGGGAGAGACACCGGGGAGCTGTTTTTT.

The sample holds many counts of this clonotype. The chain carries TRBV28 and TRBJ1-4; D remains unclear. The germline gives CDR1 MDHEN, CDR2 SYDVKM. There are 11 residues in the CDR3. Deletions cut 7 bases from V and 8 bases from J, with 8 bases between. CDR3 nucleotide sequence: TGTGCCAGCAACCTTGGCGAAAAACTGTTTTTT. Protein sequence: CASNLGEKLFF.

The J gene is TRBJ1-5, the V gene TRBV28; D gene unclear. Germline-derived CDR1 and CDR2 are MDHEN and SYDVKM. V was pared by 7 bases and J by 4 bases, with 14 bases between. This CDR3 is 14 amino acids long. CDR3 in amino acids: CASTSPAENQPQHF. CDR3 sequence (DNA): TGTGCCAGCACTTCGCCGGCGGAGAATCAGCCCCAGCATTTT.

This sequence joins TRBV12-3 or TRBV12-4 and TRBJ1-2; 7 positions agree with TRBD1. Trimming removed 6 bases from V and 1 base from J; junction bases left unmatched: 8. The CDR3 loop spans 15 amino acids. For the CDR3, the DNA is TGTGCCAGCAGAGCAGCGGGACAGTTTAACTATGGCTACACCTTC. Protein product: CASRAAGQFNYGYTF.

V is TRBV7-3 and J is TRBJ2-2; D perhaps matches TRBD1 (6 bases). This CDR3 contains 15 residues. Per germline, CDR1 SGHTA and CDR2 FQGTGA. Trimming removed 0 bases at V and 4 bases at J, with 9 bases between. The CDR3 is CASSLTGDTTGELFF. The CDR3 DNA follows: TGTGCCAGCAGCTTAACGGGGGACACCACCGGGGAGCTGTTTTTT. Complete variable domain (other parts from reference TRBV7-3 and TRBJ2-2): GAGVSQTPSNKVTEKGKYVELRCDPISGHTALYWYRQSLGQGPEFLIYFQGTGAADDSGLPNDRFFAVRPEGSVSTLKIQRTERGDSAVYLCASSLTGDTTGELFFGEGSRLTVL.

There are a few counts of this clonotype. The gene calls are TRBV28 and TRBJ2-6; 10 positions agree with TRBD2. The CDR3 has 16 residues. The junction had 2 bases not matched to a gene; V was cut back by 6 bases and J by 0 bases. Germline V lookup: CDR1 MDHEN, CDR2 SYDVKM. The CDR3 region has the DNA TGTGCCAGCAGGGCTAGCGGGAGCTCTGGGGCCAACGTCCTGACTTTC. Encoded protein: CASRASGSSGANVLTF.

The chain joins TRBV7-2 to TRBJ1-3; no clear D. There are 16 residues in the CDR3. V lost 1 base and J 1 base, leaving 11 bases between the germline ends. Germline CDR1 SGHTA, CDR2 FQGNSA. CDR3 loop: CASSLEARHSGNTIYF. In DNA, the CDR3 is TGTGCCAGCAGCTTAGAGGCCAGACATTCTGGAAACACCATATATTTT.

There are a few counts of this clonotype. This sequence joins TRBV9 and TRBJ2-1; 8 bases line up with TRBD2. Germline trimming cut 0 bases from V and 15 bases from J; bases unmatched to any gene: 14. The CDR3 length is 15 residues. Germline assignment: CDR1 SGDLS and CDR2 YYNGEE. In nucleotides, the CDR3 is TGTGCCAGCAGCGTAGCCAGGGAAGGTAGCGGGACGCTGTTCTTC. As protein: CASSVAREGSGTLFF.

This clonotype has just a few counts. V is TRBV29-1 and J is TRBJ2-7; the D is unclear. V lost 6 bases to trimming and J lost 0 bases, with 18 bases between them. The CDR3 has 15 amino acids. Germline CDR1 and CDR2: SQVTM and ANQGSEA. DNA for the CDR3: TGCAGCGTGGTGTTTGGGGTCAGAAGCTCCTACGAGCAGTACTTC. Its translation: CSVVFGVRSSYEQYF.

V usage is TRBV5-1 and J usage is TRBJ2-7; 11 bases fit TRBD1. The CDR3 is 17 amino acids. Germline trimming cut 0 bases from V and 4 bases from J; bases unmatched to any gene: 9. CDR1 and CDR2 (germline): SGHRS, YFSETQ. The CDR3 DNA follows: TGCGCCAGCAGCTTGGGACACGGACAGGGGGCTTTGTACGAGCAGTACTTC. As protein: CASSLGHGQGALYEQYF.

V is TRBV6-6 and J is TRBJ1-3; D is unresolved. The CDR3 is 12 residues long. V lost 7 bases and J 2 bases, leaving 6 bases between the germline ends. The germline V gene encodes CDR1 MNHNY and CDR2 SVGAGI (reference sequence). In nucleotides, the CDR3 is TGTGCCAGCACTCCAGCTGGAAACACCATATATTTT. It specifies CASTPAGNTIYF.

This clonotype was recorded a few times. The chain carries TRBV3-1 and TRBJ2-1; a possible D gene is TRBD2 (7 bases). Between the trimmed V and J ends, which lost 0 bases and 6 bases, there was a span of 21 bases. In germline, CDR1 is LGHDT, CDR2 YNNKEL (reference sequence). The CDR3 is 18 residues long. This chain's CDR3 is CASSQDPPSVRGPNEQFF. The CDR3 DNA reads TGTGCCAGCAGCCAAGATCCCCCTTCTGTGCGGGGGCCCAATGAGCAGTTCTTC.

This clonotype came up many times. This rearrangement joins TRBV20-1 to TRBJ1-4; TRBD1 aligns across 7 bases. From germline, CDR1 is DFQATT and CDR2 SNEGSKA (reference sequence). V lost 3 bases, J lost 0 bases, and 4 bases stayed unmatched. This CDR3 spans 15 amino acids. Here the CDR3 reads CSASFQGATNEKLFF. The CDR3 coding sequence is TGCAGTGCTAGTTTCCAGGGGGCAACTAATGAAAAACTGTTTTTT.

This clonotype appeared a few times. The chain is built from TRBV29-1 and TRBJ2-7, with D perhaps TRBD1 (6 bases). Between the trimmed V and J ends, which lost 6 bases and 6 bases, there was a span of 21 bases. CDR3 length equals 14 residues. Germline loops: CDR1 SQVTM, CDR2 ANQGSEA. CDR3 bases: TGCAGCGTGGGCGGCACAAGACAGGTCAGCGAGCAGTACTTC. Translation gives CSVGGTRQVSEQYF.

On this clonotype itself: A read error may explain this, as a much larger clone is one base away. This sequence joins TRBV29-1 and TRBJ2-2, with a possible D match to TRBD2 (5 bases). The CDR3 totals 12 residues. Germline V gene data show CDR1 as SQVTM and CDR2 as ANQGSEA. The CDR3 here is CSVERNTGEPFF. The CDR3 bases are TGCAGCGTTGAAAGGAACACCGGGGAGCCGTTTTTT.

This clonotype showed up just a few times. The chain is built from TRBV6-2 or TRBV6-3 and TRBJ2-7; TRBD1 agrees at 10 bases. J lost 3 bases, V lost 9 bases, and 17 bases had no gene match. CDR1 MNHEY and CDR2 SVGEGT come from the germline V gene. The CDR3 runs 17 residues. The CDR3 region is CASRDVPGQGTLYEQYF. The DNA of the CDR3 is TGTGCCAGTAGAGACGTTCCGGGACAGGGGACCCTCTACGAGCAGTACTTC.

This clonotype has a handful of counts. The genes are TRBV20-1 and TRBJ2-1; D is perhaps TRBD2 (6 bases). The germline gives CDR1 DFQATT, CDR2 SNEGSKA (reference sequence). Trimming took 0 bases from V and 0 from J, leaving 12 bases between them. The CDR3 runs to 16 residues. CDR3 nucleotide sequence: TGCAGTGCTAGAGATTTTCTAGCGAACTCCTACAATGAGCAGTTCTTC. Protein: CSARDFLANSYNEQFF.

This clonotype was counted only a few times. The rearrangement uses TRBV28 and TRBJ1-1; a weak D match, TRBD1 (5 bases). Trimming removed 7 bases from V and 11 bases from J, with 17 bases in between. The CDR3 contains 12 residues. The germline V gene encodes CDR1 MDHEN and CDR2 SYDVKM. The CDR3 DNA sequence: TGTGCCAGCAAGGGGCCAGTCCTGAGGGCTTTCTTT. This gives the protein CASKGPVLRAFF.

This clonotype has more than one count but fewer than ten. The chain is built from TRBV6-5 and TRBJ1-4; 7 bases fit TRBD1. The J segment lost 4 bases and the V segment lost 7 bases, leaving 6 bases of the junction unmatched. CDR1 and CDR2 (germline): MNHEY, SVGAGI. The CDR3 spans 14 residues. CDR3 protein: CASTRQGFNEKLFF. For the CDR3, the DNA is TGTGCCAGCACCCGACAGGGATTTAATGAAAAACTGTTTTTT.

This clonotype was detected a few times. The CDR3 DNA is TGTGCCAGCACCTCGACAGTCTATGGCTACACCTTC. It codes for CASTSTVYGYTF. The chain couples TRBV28 to TRBJ1-2, with D tentatively TRBD1 (5 bases). Germline V gives CDR1 MDHEN, CDR2 SYDVKM. This CDR3 has 12 amino acids. V was cut by 7 bases and J by 4 bases, with 10 bases left in between.